This TCR beta chain was identified during a study of T cell repertoires in cytomegalovirus infection. Looking at the study overall: Based on public TCR beta signatures, there were indications of CMV infection and of a matching HLA type.

On this clonotype itself: Antigen: not known.

TCRdb recomputed calls from the reads with MiXCR, one row per CDR3 protein. The repertoire includes some 920,000 distinct CDR3 sequences, approximately 33% of them detected once, and around 15% sits in the top ten. Study-wide results and limits: It was HLA-C-restricted CMV-specific TCR beta clonotypes that dominated the response ex vivo. Pooled public TCR beta family frequency picked out CMV carriers with the relevant HLA.

The sequencing used cultured CD8+ T cells from PBMCs, collected from culture after CMV antigen stimulation. This clonotype was sampled from a human donor in good health (CMV status not recorded). Some clones in this sample may be carry-over from other donors' samples.

CDR3: CASSGQGVNEQFF. The CDR3 DNA reads as TGTGCCAGCAGCGGCCAGGGAGTCAATGAGCAGTTCTTC. V usage is TRBV6-6 and J usage is TRBJ2-1; D is tentatively TRBD1 or TRBD2 (5 bases each). Germline V CDR1 and CDR2: MNHNY, SVGAGI (reference sequence). This CDR3 contains 13 residues. V shed 6 bases and J shed 6 bases, with 12 bases lying between them.